The 10 T cell receptor beta chains below all came from one sample that was sequenced in a study of metastatic and nonmetastatic thyroid tumors. Among the patients, none had received any treatment before thyroid surgery. Through MiXCR, TCRdb re-clonotyped the PCR reads. Of 30,000 to 45,000 clones in the sample, less than 25% are singletons; the top ten hold around 15%. Sequenced sample: blood. These receptors came from a female donor with papillary thyroid cancer or a benign thyroid nodule (not recorded which). Some clones in this sample may be carry-over from other donors' samples.

This clone was seen a handful of times. This sequence joins TRBV7-2 and TRBJ2-3; D not certain. This CDR3 is built from 12 residues. Germline CDR1 reads SGHTA; CDR2 reads FQGNSA. The V gene lost 2 bases and the J gene lost 11 bases, with 11 bases spanning the gap. The DNA of the CDR3 is TGTGCCAGCAGCTTACTGGGATTCGAGCAGTATTTT. Residues: CASSLLGFEQYF.

The chain joins TRBV20-1 to TRBJ2-1, with 9 bases that match TRBD2. Looked up from germline, CDR1 is DFQATT and CDR2 is SNEGSKA (reference sequence). The CDR3 spans 15 residues. V gave up 7 bases and J gave up 7 bases; unmatched junction bases: 14. CDR3 protein: CSVTYGTSSRNEQFF. The CDR3 region has the DNA TGCAGTGTAACGTATGGGACTAGCTCGCGAAATGAGCAGTTCTTC.

Remarks on this clone: At one boundary the junction diverges from the germline segment, which might be a read error. This rearrangement joins TRBV6-2 or TRBV6-3 to TRBJ2-1; 12 positions match TRBD2. CDR3 length: 16 amino acids. Germline-derived CDR1 and CDR2 are MNHEY and SVGEGT. CDR3 amino acids: CAGSYSGTSGLDEQFF. CDR3 in DNA: TGTGCCGGCAGTTATTCGGGGACTAGCGGGTTGGATGAGCAGTTCTTC.

This clone was seen repeatedly, ten times or more. V gene TRBV7-9 combines with J gene TRBJ2-7; 10 bases match TRBD1. Germline V gene lookup returns CDR1 SEHNR and CDR2 FQNEAQ (reference sequence). The trim removed 5 bases at V and 9 bases at J, leaving 13 bases unmatched. The CDR3 is 15 amino acids. CDR3 in amino acids: CASSQLRQGALGQYF. As DNA, the CDR3 is TGTGCCAGCAGCCAGCTGCGACAGGGGGCGCTTGGGCAGTACTTC.

This clone was recorded at least ten times. This specimen includes other DNA sequences encoding the same CDR3. The chain carries TRBV9 and TRBJ1-1; no clear D gene. Per the germline V gene, CDR1 is SGDLS and CDR2 is YYNGEE. The CDR3 sequence is 14 residues long. With 3 bases removed from V and 4 bases from J, the gap between germline ends came to 13 bases. This chain's CDR3 is CASSATLVSTEAFF. The CDR3 DNA sequence: TGTGCCAGCAGCGCGACTCTCGTGAGCACTGAAGCTTTCTTT.

Ten or more counts support this clone. The chain has TRBV28 and TRBJ2-1; possibly TRBD2 for D (6 bases). The V gene's germline CDR1 is MDHEN and CDR2 SYDVKM. V shed 3 bases and J shed 8 bases, with 11 bases lying between them. The CDR3 has 13 amino acids. CDR3 nucleotide sequence: TGTGCCAGCAGTTTTCTAGGGGAGGATGAGCAGTTCTTC. Translating gives CASSFLGEDEQFF.

This clone has just a few counts. One end of the junction fails to match germline, which may point to a read error. The V gene is TRBV6-4, the J gene TRBJ2-3; 7 bases agree with TRBD2. The CDR3 contains 16 residues. Germline values: CDR1 MRHNA, CDR2 SNTAGT. The CDR3 DNA sequence: TGTGCCAGCAGTGATCAAGGGACTATCGGCACATATACGCAGTATTTT. This gives the protein CASSDQGTIGTYTQYF.

This clone has a count of ten or more. Other DNA sequences in this specimen translate into the identical CDR3. The J gene is TRBJ2-6, the V gene TRBV12-3 or TRBV12-4, with no clear D. The CDR3 contains 15 residues. The V and J ends lost 5 bases and 1 base respectively, with 9 bases between them. The CDR3 nucleotides are TGTGCCAGCAGTGAAGGGTGGTCTGGGGCCAACGTCCTGACTTTC. Translating gives CASSEGWSGANVLTF.

This chain uses TRBV7-9 with TRBJ1-2; perhaps TRBD1 as D (6 bases). V lost 4 bases, J lost 4 bases, and 13 bases lay in between. Germline V lookup: CDR1 SEHNR, CDR2 FQNEAQ (reference sequence). The length of the CDR3 is 14 residues. This CDR3 reads CASSYNPDSYGYTF. CDR3 bases: TGTGCCAGCAGCTACAACCCGGACAGCTATGGCTACACCTTC. The entire variable domain, with the rest obtained from reference TRBV7-9 and TRBJ1-2, is as follows: DTGVSQNPRHKITKRGQNVTFRCDPISEHNRLYWYRQTLGQGPEFLTYFQNEAQLEKSRLLSDRFSAERPKGSFSTLEIQRTEQGDSAMYLCASSYNPDSYGYTFGSGTRLTVV.

The chain carries TRBV11-2 and TRBJ2-7, with TRBD2 identical over 8 bases. CDR3 length: 14 amino acids. The V segment lost 10 bases and the J segment 6 bases; nucleotides outside the gene matches: 14. The germline V gene encodes CDR1 SGHAT and CDR2 FQNNGV. The chain's CDR3 is CANSLAGWPVEQYF. The CDR3 DNA is TGTGCCAACAGTTTAGCGGGATGGCCCGTCGAGCAGTACTTC.